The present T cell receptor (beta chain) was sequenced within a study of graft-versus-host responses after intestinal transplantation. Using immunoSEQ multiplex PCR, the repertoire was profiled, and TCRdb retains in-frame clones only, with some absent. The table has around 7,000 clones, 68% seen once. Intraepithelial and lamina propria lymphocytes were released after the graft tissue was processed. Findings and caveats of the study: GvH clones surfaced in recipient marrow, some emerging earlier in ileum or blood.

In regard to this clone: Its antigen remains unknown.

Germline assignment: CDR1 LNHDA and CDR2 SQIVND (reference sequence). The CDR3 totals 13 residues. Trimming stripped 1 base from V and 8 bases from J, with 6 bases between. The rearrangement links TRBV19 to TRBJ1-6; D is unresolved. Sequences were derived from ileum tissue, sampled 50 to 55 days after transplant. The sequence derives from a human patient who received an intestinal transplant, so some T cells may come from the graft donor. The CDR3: CASSIGRDSPLHF. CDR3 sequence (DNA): TGTGCCAGTAGTATAGGGCGGGATTCACCCCTCCACTTT. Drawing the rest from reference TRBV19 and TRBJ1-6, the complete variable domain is DGGITQSPKYLFRKEGQNVTLSCEQNLNHDAMYWYRQDPGQGLRLIYYSQIVNDFQKGDIAEGYSVSREKKESFPLTVTSAQKNPTAFYLCASSIGRDSPLHFGNGTRLTVT.